One TCR beta chain is described in this entry. This entry belongs to a study of cytomegalovirus exposure and HLA in healthy donors. Germline V gene lookup returns CDR1 LNHNV and CDR2 YYDKDF (reference sequence). V lost 5 bases, J lost 6 bases, and 11 bases stayed unmatched. The CDR3 runs to 16 residues. The PCR contained 60 Vbeta and 13 Jbeta primers. TCRdb's copy holds only in-frame clones and misses some; the assay was immunoSEQ multiplex PCR. The sample has fewer than 150,000 clones, 80% seen once; the top ten hold 2.2%. The origin of this receptor is a man aged 30 to 45 in good health and CMV-seronegative. Sequenced input: PBMCs. This chain links TRBV15 with TRBJ1-5, with 9 positions matching TRBD1. DNA for the CDR3: TGTGCCACCAGCGGGCACCGGGACAGGGAAAGTCAGCCCCAGCATTTT. It is translated as CATSGHRDRESQPQHF. Based on the CDR3 plus reference TRBV15 and TRBJ1-5, the full variable domain is DAMVIQNPRYQVTQFGKPVTLSCSQTLNHNVMYWYQQKSSQAPKLLFHYYDKDFNNEADTPDNFQSRRPNTSFCFLDIRSPGLGDTAMYLCATSGHRDRESQPQHFGDGTRLSIL.